This T cell receptor (beta chain) was captured by sequencing in a study of long-term antiretroviral therapy in people with HIV. General study findings and limits: Dominant in the repertoire at all time points were clones expanded before ART. CDR3 lengths in HIV samples spanned a narrower range than controls.

A note on this clone: What it recognizes is unknown.

Every one of the donors gave at least one pre-ART PBMC sample and at least two post-ART PBMC samples. Each participant with HIV received care in the United States. CDR3 length equals 15 residues. In germline, CDR1 is LNHDA, CDR2 SQIVND (reference sequence). V was trimmed by 3 bases and J by 6 bases, leaving 15 bases between them. Run at survey level, the immunoSEQ assay was version v3.0. The table came from immunoSEQ multiplex PCR; TCRdb's copy has only in-frame clones and leaves some out. The repertoire holds under 30,000 clones, about 86% seen once, with approximately 15% in the top ten. The chain combines TRBV19 with TRBJ1-5; D is uncertain. Here the sequenced sample was unsorted PBMCs, taken at the start of antiretroviral therapy, before treatment. The sequence was obtained from a woman aged 18-29 years with HIV. CDR3 bases: TGTGCCAGTAGTATCCCACCCTCCTTGGCTCAGCCCCAGCATTTT. Translated: CASSIPPSLAQPQHF.